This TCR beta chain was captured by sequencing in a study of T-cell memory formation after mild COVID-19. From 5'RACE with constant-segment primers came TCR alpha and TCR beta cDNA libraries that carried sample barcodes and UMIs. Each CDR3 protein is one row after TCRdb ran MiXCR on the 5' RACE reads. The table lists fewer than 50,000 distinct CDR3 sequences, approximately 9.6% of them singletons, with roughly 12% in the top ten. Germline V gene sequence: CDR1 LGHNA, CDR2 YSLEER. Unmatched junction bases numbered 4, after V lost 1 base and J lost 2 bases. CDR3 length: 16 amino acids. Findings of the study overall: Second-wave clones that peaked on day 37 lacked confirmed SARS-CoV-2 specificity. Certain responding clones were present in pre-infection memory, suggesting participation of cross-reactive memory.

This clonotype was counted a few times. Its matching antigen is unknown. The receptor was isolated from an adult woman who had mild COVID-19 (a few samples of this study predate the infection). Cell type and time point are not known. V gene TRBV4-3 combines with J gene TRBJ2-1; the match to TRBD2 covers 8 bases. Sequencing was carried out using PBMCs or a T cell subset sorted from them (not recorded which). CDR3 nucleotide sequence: TGCGCCAGCAGCCAAGTTGCACTAGCGGCCTACAATGAGCAGTTCTTC. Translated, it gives CASSQVALAAYNEQFF.